This T cell receptor (beta chain) was obtained from a study of Ad26.COV2.S vaccination and SARS-CoV-2 variants. Method: immunoSEQ multiplex PCR; TCRdb's copy keeps in-frame clones and lacks some. The sample includes some 250,000 clones, roughly 90% seen only once; the top ten take roughly a tenth. General study points: TCR breadth and depth analyses may have underestimated total T cell responses. Once vaccination had occurred, spike-specific CD8+ and CD4+ T cell responses reportedly showed substantial breadth. Individuals receiving vaccine had higher spike-specific TCR breadth than placebo recipients did.

This CDR3 is 14 amino acids long. The germline V gene has CDR1 MDHEN and CDR2 SYDVKM. V was pared by 1 base and J by 4 bases, with 8 bases between. Treatment specified: around 19 received Ad26.COV2.S at low or high dose, single or two shots; roughly five received placebo; per-sample allocation not given. On day 63 after the first injection, vaccine and placebo recipients gave samples. Based in Boston, the donor was an adult of 18-55 years. As regards this clone: Its antigen remains unidentified. Other DNA sequences in the same sample also yield this CDR3.

This chain uses TRBV28 with TRBJ1-5, with D tentatively TRBD1 (5 bases). This specimen consisted of peripheral blood, obtained in a trial of Ad26.COV2.S vaccine versus placebo. The source is a person aged 18-60 years who received the Ad26.COV2.S COVID-19 vaccine or a placebo. The CDR3 DNA sequence: TGTGCCAGCAGTTTATTGGGACTTAATCAGCCCCAGCATTTT. Amino acids: CASSLLGLNQPQHF.